The 24 T cell receptor beta chains presented below share a single source sample, sequenced in a study of T cell responses to AZD1222 COVID-19 vaccine. Libraries were prepared by immunoSEQ multiplex PCR; TCRdb keeps only in-frame clonotypes and omits some of them. The sample records 100,000 to 150,000 clones, 75% to 90% being singletons. Material: peripheral blood, obtained 28 days after the second AZD1222 dose. Source of these receptors: an adult who received the AZD1222 COVID-19 vaccine.

This chain connects TRBV5-1 to TRBJ2-7, with a weak D call TRBD1 (6 bases). From germline, CDR1 is SGHRS and CDR2 YFSETQ. This CDR3 has 13 residues. The V end lost 1 base, the J end lost 5 bases, and 10 bases lay between the germline ends. The CDR3 nucleotides read TGCGCCAGCAGCTTGCAGGGGTTGGACGAGCAGTACTTC. It translates to CASSLQGLDEQYF.

This chain connects TRBV4-1 to TRBJ2-3; D is perhaps TRBD1 or TRBD2 (6 bases each). The CDR3 is made up of 18 amino acids. From germline, CDR1 is MGHRA and CDR2 YSYEKL. V was trimmed by 3 bases and J by 9 bases, leaving 28 bases between them. The CDR3 loop reads CASSQGRWPGATDGTQYF. In nucleotides, the CDR3 is TGCGCCAGCAGCCAGGGGCGGTGGCCGGGGGCTACCGATGGCACGCAGTATTTT.

The chain employs TRBV27 and TRBJ1-2; 8 bases are a match to TRBD1. CDR1 and CDR2 (germline): MNHEY, SMNVEV (reference sequence). The CDR3 runs to 17 residues. V dropped 7 bases and J dropped 1; count of bases not matched to a gene: 14. The CDR3 DNA sequence: TGTGCCAGCAATCTCAGGGGGCCCGGTCTTCTTAACTATGGCTACACCTTC. It yields the protein CASNLRGPGLLNYGYTF.

This clone has a single count. The chain uses TRBV11-2 and TRBJ1-5; D is unresolved. The CDR3 covers 13 residues. V dropped 1 base and J dropped 5 bases, with 6 bases sitting between them. The germline gives CDR1 SGHAT, CDR2 FQNNGV. The CDR3 sequence is CASSLGSDQPQHF. The CDR3 region has the DNA TGTGCCAGCAGCTTAGGAAGCGATCAGCCCCAGCATTTT.

This clone was recorded only once. The CDR3, as DNA: TGCGCCAGCAGCCAAGGGGGACAGGGTTTTTGGGAGACCCAGTACTTC. Protein product: CASSQGGQGFWETQYF. The rearrangement links TRBV4-1 to TRBJ2-5, with 9 positions matching TRBD1. CDR1 and CDR2 from the germline V gene are MGHRA and YSYEKL. Losses at the gene ends were 1 base for V and 5 bases for J; bases not matched to a gene: 8. The CDR3 consists of 16 residues.

The sample holds one count of this clone. CDR3 sequence: CASSQIQGVTEAFF. CDR3 coding DNA: TGTGCCAGCAGCCAAATACAGGGTGTTACTGAAGCTTTCTTT. This rearrangement joins TRBV4-2 to TRBJ1-1, with D possibly matching TRBD1 (6 bases). The V gene's germline CDR1 is LGHNA and CDR2 YNFKEQ. The CDR3 loop spans 14 amino acids. V was pared by 2 bases and J by 5 bases, with 12 bases between.

The CDR3 loop reads CASSLVTQGGPQHF. The CDR3 DNA reads as TGTGCCAGCAGCTTAGTTACGCAGGGTGGGCCCCAGCATTTT. The chain uses TRBV11-2 and TRBJ1-5; D is possibly TRBD1 (5 bases). There are 14 residues in the CDR3. Trimming removed 1 base at V and 9 bases at J, with 13 bases between. Germline CDR1 is SGHAT and CDR2 is FQNNGV.

The rearrangement uses TRBV3-1 (or the pseudogene TRBV3-2) and TRBJ2-7; either TRBD1 or TRBD2 may fit D (5 bases each). CDR3 size: 15 residues. V lost 0 bases, J lost 2 bases, and 11 bases lay in between. Germline lookup yields CDR1 LGHDT and CDR2 YNNKEL (reference sequence). The CDR3 protein is CASSQDGGIPYEQYF. The CDR3 DNA is TGTGCCAGCAGCCAAGATGGGGGTATCCCCTACGAGCAGTACTTC.

The chain links TRBV7-9 to TRBJ1-2; possible D gene TRBD1, 5 bases. The CDR3 totals 14 residues. The V and J ends lost 3 bases and 3 bases respectively, with 11 bases between them. Germline V gene lookup returns CDR1 SEHNR and CDR2 FQNEAQ (reference sequence). This CDR3 is CASSLGVLDYGYTF. The DNA for the CDR3 is TGTGCCAGCAGCTTGGGGGTACTTGACTATGGCTACACCTTC. Variable domain in full (rest from reference TRBV7-9 and TRBJ1-2): DTGVSQNPRHKITKRGQNVTFRCDPISEHNRLYWYRQTLGQGPEFLTYFQNEAQLEKSRLLSDRFSAERPKGSFSTLEIQRTEQGDSAMYLCASSLGVLDYGYTFGSGTRLTVV.

The table lists this clone with a count of one. V usage is TRBV10-3 and J usage is TRBJ1-1, with TRBD1 identical over 8 bases. V shed 7 bases, J shed 6 bases, and the junction held 7 bases outside the gene matches. This CDR3 comprises 13 residues. Per germline, CDR1 ENHRY and CDR2 SYGVKD. The CDR3 reads CAITGQGTAEAFF. The CDR3 DNA sequence: TGTGCCATCACAGGACAGGGCACCGCTGAAGCTTTCTTT.

The V gene is TRBV11-2, the J gene TRBJ1-2; TRBD1 is a possible D gene (6 bases). Trimming cost V 1 base and J 4 bases, with 16 bases left between them. The CDR3 consists of 16 residues. Looked up from germline, CDR1 is SGHAT and CDR2 is FQNNGV. Written as DNA, the CDR3 is TGTGCCAGCAGCTTAGCCGGGACTCTGGGGGCCTATGGCTACACCTTC. It codes for CASSLAGTLGAYGYTF.

The rearrangement joins TRBV6-5 to TRBJ1-5; 9 bases map to TRBD1. The germline V gene has CDR1 MNHEY and CDR2 SVGAGI. The CDR3 is 14 amino acids. J gave up 4 bases and V 6 bases, and 4 bases lay outside the gene matches. The chain's CDR3 is CASSAGTGNQPQHF. In nucleotides, the CDR3 is TGTGCCAGCAGCGCCGGGACAGGGAATCAGCCCCAGCATTTT.

This clone was seen a few times. The CDR3 protein is CASSLFQGALEQYF. For the CDR3, the DNA is TGCGCCAGCAGCTTATTCCAGGGGGCTCTAGAGCAGTACTTC. J is TRBJ2-7 and V is TRBV5-1, with 8 bases matching TRBD1. The CDR3 consists of 14 residues. The germline CDR1 and CDR2 sequences are SGHRS and YFSETQ. J gave up 7 bases and V 2 bases, and 8 bases lay outside the gene matches. Combining the CDR3 with reference TRBV5-1 and TRBJ2-7 gives the whole variable domain KAGVTQTPRYLIKTRGQQVTLSCSPISGHRSVSWYQQTPGQGLQFLFEYFSETQRNKGNFPGRFSGRQFSNSRSEMNVSTLELGDSALYLCASSLFQGALEQYFGPGTRLTVT.

The chain uses TRBV24-1 and TRBJ2-3, with 8 bases matching TRBD2. V was pared by 1 base and J by 0 bases, with 8 bases of the junction left unmatched. This CDR3 has 18 amino acids. Germline V gene data show CDR1 as KGHDR and CDR2 as SFDVKD. The CDR3, as DNA: TGTGCCACCAGTGATTTCGGAGCGGGGGATTCTAGCACAGATACGCAGTATTTT. Translated: CATSDFGAGDSSTDTQYF.

The chain links TRBV5-1 to TRBJ1-1; D remains ambiguous. The CDR3 is 13 amino acids. Trimming shortened V by 5 bases and J by 1 base, and 9 bases separated the two germline ends. The germline gives CDR1 SGHRS, CDR2 YFSETQ. The CDR3 loop reads CASSVVTNTEAFF. CDR3 DNA: TGCGCCAGCAGTGTTGTGACGAACACTGAAGCTTTCTTT.

The chain is built from TRBV2 and TRBJ1-1; 9 nucleotides line up with TRBD1. V lost 4 bases and J lost 6; bases outside the gene matches: 9. Germline CDR1 reads SNHLY; CDR2 reads FYNNEI. The length of the CDR3 is 15 residues. CDR3 region: CASSAGDRAASEAFF. In nucleotides, the CDR3 is TGTGCCAGCAGTGCCGGGGACAGGGCGGCCTCTGAAGCTTTCTTT.

This sequence joins TRBV5-6 and TRBJ1-3; D is unresolved. Germline V gene lookup returns CDR1 SGHDT and CDR2 YYEEEE. The CDR3 extends over 16 amino acids. V gave up 2 bases and J gave up 5 bases, with 17 bases separating them. CDR3 residues: CASSLGYRLSRNTIYF. CDR3 DNA sequence: TGTGCCAGCAGCTTAGGATATCGGCTATCCAGAAACACCATATATTTT.

This chain's CDR3 is CASSPNLWGDEQFF. The CDR3 DNA sequence: TGCGCCAGCAGCCCCAACCTCTGGGGGGATGAGCAGTTCTTC. The chain couples TRBV4-1 to TRBJ2-1; D possibly corresponds to TRBD2 (6 bases). V lost 4 bases to trimming and J lost 8 bases, with 15 bases between them. Germline CDR1 is MGHRA and CDR2 is YSYEKL. This CDR3 comprises 14 residues.

The rearrangement joins TRBV5-6 to TRBJ1-2, with D uncertain. CDR1 SGHDT and CDR2 YYEEEE come from the germline V gene. This CDR3 is 14 amino acids long. V lost 0 bases, J lost 8 bases, and 14 bases lay in between. The CDR3 region has the DNA TGTGCCAGCAGCTTGGACGCCCTACTGGGGGGCTACACCTTC. Its translation is CASSLDALLGGYTF. Drawing the rest from reference TRBV5-6 and TRBJ1-2, the complete variable domain is DAGVTQSPTHLIKTRGQQVTLRCSPKSGHDTVSWYQQALGQGPQFIFQYYEEEERQRGNFPDRFSGHQFPNYSSELNVNALLLGDSALYLCASSLDALLGGYTFGSGTRLTVV.

The chain is built from TRBV6-2 or TRBV6-3 and TRBJ1-1; TRBD1 matches 8 bases. With 6 bases clipped from V and 5 bases from J, the junction kept 14 bases outside the gene matches. The CDR3 has 16 residues. The germline V gene has CDR1 MNHEY and CDR2 SVGEGT. The CDR3 bases are TGTGCCAGCAGCCCTCGGGACAGGACTTGGGGGACTGAAGCTTTCTTT. Protein: CASSPRDRTWGTEAFF.

The chain combines TRBV6-6 with TRBJ2-1; tentative D call: TRBD1 (5 bases). Per germline, CDR1 MNHNY and CDR2 SVGAGI (reference sequence). The ends were cut back, 7 bases at V and 8 bases at J, with 18 bases in the middle. The CDR3 has 14 residues. CDR3 region: CASTPWQGSDEQFF. DNA for the CDR3: TGTGCCAGCACCCCGTGGCAGGGAAGCGATGAGCAGTTCTTC.

This clone appeared a single time. The chain is built from TRBV5-5 and TRBJ2-7; D unclear. The CDR3 covers 11 residues. Trimming cost V 2 bases and J 5 bases, with 5 bases left between them. CDR1 is SGHKS, CDR2 YYEKEE, per germline (reference sequence). CDR3 sequence (DNA): TGTGCCAGCAGCTTTTCGAACGAGCAGTACTTC. It codes for CASSFSNEQYF.

The J gene is TRBJ1-2, the V gene TRBV27, with a tentative D call TRBD1 (6 bases). The CDR3 totals 15 residues. Per the germline V gene, CDR1 is MNHEY and CDR2 is SMNVEV (reference sequence). The V and J ends lost 6 bases and 0 bases respectively, with 14 bases between them. The CDR3 is CASSPQGRANYGYTF. CDR3 coding DNA: TGTGCCAGCAGCCCACAGGGTAGGGCTAACTATGGCTACACCTTC.

This clone came up once. The rearrangement uses TRBV5-1 and TRBJ1-4; D not certain. Trimming stripped 4 bases from V and 5 bases from J, with 12 bases between. The CDR3 contains 14 residues. CDR1 is SGHRS and CDR2 is YFSETQ in the germline V gene. CDR3 in DNA: TGCGCCAGCAGCCCGCCTACAAACAATGAAAAACTGTTTTTT. It is translated as CASSPPTNNEKLFF. The variable domain in full, completed from reference TRBV5-1 and TRBJ1-4, reads KAGVTQTPRYLIKTRGQQVTLSCSPISGHRSVSWYQQTPGQGLQFLFEYFSETQRNKGNFPGRFSGRQFSNSRSEMNVSTLELGDSALYLCASSPPTNNEKLFFGSGTQLSVL.